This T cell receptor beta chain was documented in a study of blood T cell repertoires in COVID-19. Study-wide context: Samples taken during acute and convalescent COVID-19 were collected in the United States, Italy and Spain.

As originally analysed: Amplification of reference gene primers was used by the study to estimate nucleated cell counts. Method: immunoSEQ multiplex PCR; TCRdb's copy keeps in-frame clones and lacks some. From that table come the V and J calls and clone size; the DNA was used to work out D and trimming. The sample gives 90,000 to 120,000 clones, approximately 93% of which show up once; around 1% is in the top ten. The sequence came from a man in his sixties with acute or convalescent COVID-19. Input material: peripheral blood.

The CDR3 loop is CASSESGGYGGDTQYF. The CDR3 nucleotides read TGCGCCAGCAGTGAGTCGGGAGGGTACGGGGGAGATACGCAGTATTTT. The chain recombines TRBV10-1 with TRBJ2-3; 7 bases match TRBD2. The CDR3 totals 16 residues. With 0 bases clipped from V and 5 bases from J, the junction kept 8 bases outside the gene matches. Germline V gene sequence: CDR1 WNHNN, CDR2 SYGVQD (reference sequence).